This T cell receptor (beta chain) was documented in a study of blood T cell repertoires in COVID-19. Looking at the study overall: PBMCs, B-cell-depleted T cells, or T cells were the source of the cDNA or gDNA that made up the material.

The CDR3 consists of 15 residues. The germline gives CDR1 MDHEN, CDR2 SYDVKM. Deletions cut 6 bases from V and 7 bases from J, with 18 bases between. In the original analysis: Reference gene primer amplification gave nucleated cell count estimates. Sequencing used immunoSEQ multiplex PCR; TCRdb keeps in-frame clones, though not all of them. That table gives V, J and clone size, and the DNA gave D and trimming. The sample contains around 140,000 clones, approximately 90% of which appear only once. This receptor was identified in a man aged 60 to 69 with active or convalescent COVID-19. Sequencing used peripheral blood. J is TRBJ1-4 and V is TRBV28, with D tentatively TRBD1 (5 bases). As DNA, the CDR3 is TGTGCCAGCAGCCTCGGGGACTCTTCCGCTGAAAAACTGTTTTTT. As protein: CASSLGDSSAEKLFF.